The clone carrying this TCR beta chain was detected a few times. The data originate from a study of tumor-infiltrating lymphocytes in primary liver carcinoma. For the study at large: Subjects presented with primary liver carcinoma managed by surgical resection. Sequencing of the samples generated roughly 3.5 to 7.13 million productive TCRbeta reads, with similar yields across tissue types.

Germline DNA was also extracted, while the blood RNA originated from unsorted whole blood. TCR beta cDNA was made from 500 ng total RNA with a constant-region primer. Libraries of TCR beta came from three nested multiplex PCR rounds with slightly modified ARM-PCR. Forward primers for TRBV1-TRBV30 and a C-beta reverse primer served the first two PCR rounds, at around 9 cycles each. MiXCR was run by TCRdb on the multiplex PCR reads, yielding one entry per CDR3 protein. In the table there are 250,000 to 400,000 distinct CDR3 sequences, 65% of which are singletons. The CDR3 runs 18 residues. Material for sequencing was peripheral blood. The chain employs TRBV12-2 and TRBJ1-1. TRBV12-2 is annotated as a pseudogene. The receptor was isolated from a middle-aged man with primary liver carcinoma and hepatitis B virus infection. The CDR3 loop is CASRLISRGGLMNTEAFF. As DNA, the CDR3 is TGTGCAAGTCGCTTAATCTCACGTGGCGGTCTCATGAACACTGAAGCTTTCTTT.